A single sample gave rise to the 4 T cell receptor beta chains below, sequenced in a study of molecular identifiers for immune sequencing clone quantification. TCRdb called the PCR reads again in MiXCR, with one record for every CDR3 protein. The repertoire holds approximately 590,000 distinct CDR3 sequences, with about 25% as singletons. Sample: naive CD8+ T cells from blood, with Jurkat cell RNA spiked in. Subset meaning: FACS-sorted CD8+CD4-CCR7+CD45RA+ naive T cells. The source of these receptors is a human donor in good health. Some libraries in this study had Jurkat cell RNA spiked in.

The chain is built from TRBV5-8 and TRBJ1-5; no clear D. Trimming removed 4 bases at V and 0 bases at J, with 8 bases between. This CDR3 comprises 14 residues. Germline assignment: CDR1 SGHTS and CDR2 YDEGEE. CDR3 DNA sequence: TGTGCCAGCAGCCAGGACCATAGCAATCAGCCCCAGCATTTT. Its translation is CASSQDHSNQPQHF.

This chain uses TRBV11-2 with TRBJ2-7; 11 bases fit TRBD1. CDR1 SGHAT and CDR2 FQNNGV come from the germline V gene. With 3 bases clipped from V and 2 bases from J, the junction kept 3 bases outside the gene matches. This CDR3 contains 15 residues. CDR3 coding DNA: TGTGCCAGCAGCTTTCCGGGACAGGGGGCCTACGAGCAGTACTTC. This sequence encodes CASSFPGQGAYEQYF.

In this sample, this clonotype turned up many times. CDR3 coding DNA: TGTGCCAGCAGCTTAAACGCGGGGGCCCCCAAAGAGACCCAGTACTTC. This sequence encodes CASSLNAGAPKETQYF. The chain couples TRBV7-9 to TRBJ2-5, with a weak D call TRBD2 (7 bases). The CDR3 is 16 residues long. Trimming shortened V by 2 bases and J by 3 bases, and 16 bases separated the two germline ends. The germline gives CDR1 SEHNR, CDR2 FQNEAQ (reference sequence).

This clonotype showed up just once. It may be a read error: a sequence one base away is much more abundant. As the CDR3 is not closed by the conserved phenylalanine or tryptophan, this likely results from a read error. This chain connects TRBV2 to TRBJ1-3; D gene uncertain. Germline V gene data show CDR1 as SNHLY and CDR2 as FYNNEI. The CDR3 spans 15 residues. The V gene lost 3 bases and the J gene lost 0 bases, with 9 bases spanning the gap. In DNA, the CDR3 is TGTGCCAGCAGTGATTACACCTTCTCTGGAAACACCATATATTAT. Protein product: CASSDYTFSGNTIYY.